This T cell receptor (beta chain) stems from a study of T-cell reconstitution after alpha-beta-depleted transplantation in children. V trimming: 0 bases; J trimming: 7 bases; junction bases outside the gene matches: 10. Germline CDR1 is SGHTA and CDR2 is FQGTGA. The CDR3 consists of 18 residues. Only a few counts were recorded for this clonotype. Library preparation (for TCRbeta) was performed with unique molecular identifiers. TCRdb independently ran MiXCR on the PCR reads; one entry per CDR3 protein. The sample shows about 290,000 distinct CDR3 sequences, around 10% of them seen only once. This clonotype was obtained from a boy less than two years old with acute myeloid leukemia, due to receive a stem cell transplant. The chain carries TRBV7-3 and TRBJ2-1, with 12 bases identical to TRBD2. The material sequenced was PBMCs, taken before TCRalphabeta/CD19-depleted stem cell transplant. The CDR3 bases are TGTGCCAGCAGCTTAACCCGTCTAGCGGGAGGGCCGGGAAATGAGCAGTTCTTC. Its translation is CASSLTRLAGGPGNEQFF.